This T cell receptor beta chain was obtained from a study of blood T cell repertoires in COVID-19. Overall study: Acute and convalescent COVID-19 samples came from the United States, Italy and Spain.

This CDR3 is 15 amino acids long. The V end lost 3 bases, the J end lost 1 base, and 10 bases lay between the germline ends. CDR1 SGHTA and CDR2 FQGNSA come from the germline V gene. Authors' analysis steps: For nucleated cells, counts were estimated from reference gene primer amplification. Some clones are missing from TCRdb's copy, which holds only in-frame ones; the method was immunoSEQ multiplex PCR. That table gives V, J and clone size, and the DNA gave D and trimming. Found here are over 200,000 clones, more than 80% of them singletons; the top ten hold around 2%. The study assigned cohorts using participant-reported clinical history. Before being deemed recovered, Cohort 3 donors had two negative PCRs, clearance, or symptom resolution.

The specimen was PBMCs or T cells enriched from blood (not recorded which). The chain combines TRBV7-2 with TRBJ1-3, with TRBD1 as a possible D gene (6 bases). The receptor's source is a man aged 55-75 years who had recovered from COVID-19. CDR3 in amino acids: CASSLGHDSGNTIYF. The CDR3 DNA follows: TGTGCCAGCAGCTTGGGACATGATTCTGGAAACACCATATATTTT.